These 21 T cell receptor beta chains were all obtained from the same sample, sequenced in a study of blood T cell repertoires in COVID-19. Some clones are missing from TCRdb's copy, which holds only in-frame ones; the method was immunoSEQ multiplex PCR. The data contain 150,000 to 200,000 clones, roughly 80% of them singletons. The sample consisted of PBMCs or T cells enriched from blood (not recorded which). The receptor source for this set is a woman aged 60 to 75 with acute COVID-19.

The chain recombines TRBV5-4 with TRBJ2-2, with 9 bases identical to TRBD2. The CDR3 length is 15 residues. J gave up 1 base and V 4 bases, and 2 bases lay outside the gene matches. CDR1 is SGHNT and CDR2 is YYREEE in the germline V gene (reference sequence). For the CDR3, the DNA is TGTGCCAGCAGCCAACTAGCGGGGAACACCGGGGAGCTGTTTTTT. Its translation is CASSQLAGNTGELFF.

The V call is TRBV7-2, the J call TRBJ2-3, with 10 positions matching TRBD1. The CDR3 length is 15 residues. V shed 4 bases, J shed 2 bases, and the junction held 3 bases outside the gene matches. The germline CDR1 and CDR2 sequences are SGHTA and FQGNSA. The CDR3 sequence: CASSSGQGTTDTQYF. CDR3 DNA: TGTGCCAGCAGCTCGGGACAGGGGACCACAGATACGCAGTATTTT.

In nucleotides, the CDR3 is TGTGCCTCGGGGAAACGGGGCATTCAGTACTTC. Translating gives CASGKRGIQYF. The rearrangement uses TRBV19 and TRBJ2-4, with TRBD2 as a possible D gene (5 bases). The V gene lost 11 bases and the J gene lost 9 bases, with 14 bases spanning the gap. Germline values: CDR1 LNHDA, CDR2 SQIVND (reference sequence). The CDR3 covers 11 residues.

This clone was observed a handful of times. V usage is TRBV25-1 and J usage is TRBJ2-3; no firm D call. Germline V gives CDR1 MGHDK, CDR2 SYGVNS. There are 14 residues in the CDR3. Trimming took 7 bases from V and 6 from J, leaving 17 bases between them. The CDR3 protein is CASIPSGSRDTQYF. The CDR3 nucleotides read TGTGCCAGCATTCCATCAGGCTCTCGGGATACGCAGTATTTT.

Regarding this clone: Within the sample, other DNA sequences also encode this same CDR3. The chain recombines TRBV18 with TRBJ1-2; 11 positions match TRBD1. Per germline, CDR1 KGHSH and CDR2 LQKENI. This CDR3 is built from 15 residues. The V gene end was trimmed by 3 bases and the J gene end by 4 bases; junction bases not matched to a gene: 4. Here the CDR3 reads CASSPGTGGVYGYTF. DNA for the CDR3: TGTGCCAGCTCACCCGGGACAGGGGGTGTCTATGGCTACACCTTC.

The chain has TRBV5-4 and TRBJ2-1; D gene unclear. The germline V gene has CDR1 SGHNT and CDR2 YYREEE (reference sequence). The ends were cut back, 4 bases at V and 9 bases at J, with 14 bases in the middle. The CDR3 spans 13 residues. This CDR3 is CASSLLAVGEQFF. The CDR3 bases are TGTGCCAGCAGCCTCCTTGCGGTGGGTGAGCAGTTCTTC.

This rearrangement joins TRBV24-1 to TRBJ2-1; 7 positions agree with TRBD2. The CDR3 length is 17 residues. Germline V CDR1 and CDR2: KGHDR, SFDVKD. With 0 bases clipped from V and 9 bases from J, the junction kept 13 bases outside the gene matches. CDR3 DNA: TGTGCCACCAGTGATTTGCAATACGGGGAGGGGAGGGGTGAGCAGTTCTTC. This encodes CATSDLQYGEGRGEQFF.

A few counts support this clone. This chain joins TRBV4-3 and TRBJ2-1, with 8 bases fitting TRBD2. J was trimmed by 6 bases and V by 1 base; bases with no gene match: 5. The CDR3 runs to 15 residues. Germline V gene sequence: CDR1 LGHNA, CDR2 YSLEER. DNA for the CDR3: TGCGCCAGCAGCCAAGGAAATAGCGGGGCCAATGAGCAGTTCTTC. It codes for CASSQGNSGANEQFF.

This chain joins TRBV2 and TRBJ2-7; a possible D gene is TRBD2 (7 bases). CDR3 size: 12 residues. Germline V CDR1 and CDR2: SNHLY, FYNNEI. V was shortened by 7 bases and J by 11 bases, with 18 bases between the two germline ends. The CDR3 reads CASTDKRGAEYV. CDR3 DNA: TGTGCCAGCACGGACAAACGGGGGGCGGAGTACGTC.

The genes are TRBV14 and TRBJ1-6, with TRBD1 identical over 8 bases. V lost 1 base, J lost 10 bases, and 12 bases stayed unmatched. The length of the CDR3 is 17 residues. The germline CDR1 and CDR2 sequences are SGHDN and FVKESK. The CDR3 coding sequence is TGTGCCAGCAGCCAAGGGGTAAGGGCAGGGGGCAACTCACCCCTCCACTTT. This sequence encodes CASSQGVRAGGNSPLHF.

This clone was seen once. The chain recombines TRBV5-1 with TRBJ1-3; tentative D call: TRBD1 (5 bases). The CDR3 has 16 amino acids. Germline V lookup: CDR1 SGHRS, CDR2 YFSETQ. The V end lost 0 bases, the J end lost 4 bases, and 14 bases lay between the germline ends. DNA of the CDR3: TGCGCCAGCAGCTTGGAAGGCAGGGTAGCCGGAAACACCATATATTTT. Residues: CASSLEGRVAGNTIYF. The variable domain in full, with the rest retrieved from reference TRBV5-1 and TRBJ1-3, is KAGVTQTPRYLIKTRGQQVTLSCSPISGHRSVSWYQQTPGQGLQFLFEYFSETQRNKGNFPGRFSGRQFSNSRSEMNVSTLELGDSALYLCASSLEGRVAGNTIYFGEGSWLTVV.

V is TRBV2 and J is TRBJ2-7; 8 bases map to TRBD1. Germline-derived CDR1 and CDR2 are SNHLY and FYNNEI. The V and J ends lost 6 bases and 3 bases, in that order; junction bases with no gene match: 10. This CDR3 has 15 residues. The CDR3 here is CASSLRGDRGYEQYF. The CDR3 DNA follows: TGTGCCAGCAGCCTACGGGGAGACAGGGGCTACGAGCAGTACTTC. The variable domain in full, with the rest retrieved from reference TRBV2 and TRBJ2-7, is EPEVTQTPSHQVTQMGQEVILRCVPISNHLYFYWYRQILGQKVEFLVSFYNNEISEKSEIFDDQFSVERPDGSNFTLKIRSTKLEDSAMYFCASSLRGDRGYEQYFGPGTRLTVT.

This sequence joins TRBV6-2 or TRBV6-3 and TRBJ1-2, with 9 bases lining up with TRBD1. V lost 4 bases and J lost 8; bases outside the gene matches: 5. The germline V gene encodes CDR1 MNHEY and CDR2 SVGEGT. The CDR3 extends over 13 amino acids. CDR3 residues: CASSWDRERGYTF. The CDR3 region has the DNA TGTGCCAGCAGTTGGGACAGGGAAAGGGGCTACACCTTC.

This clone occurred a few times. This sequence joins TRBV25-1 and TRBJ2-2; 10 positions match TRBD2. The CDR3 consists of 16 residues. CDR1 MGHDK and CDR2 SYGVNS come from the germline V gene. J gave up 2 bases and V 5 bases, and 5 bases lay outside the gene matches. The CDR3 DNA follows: TGTGCCAGCAGTCTGCTAGCGGGGGTTAACACCGGGGAGCTGTTTTTT. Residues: CASSLLAGVNTGELFF.

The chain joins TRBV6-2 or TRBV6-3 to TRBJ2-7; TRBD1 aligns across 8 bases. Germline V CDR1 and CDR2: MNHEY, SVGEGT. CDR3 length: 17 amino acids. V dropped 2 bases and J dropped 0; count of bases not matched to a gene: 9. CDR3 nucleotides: TGTGCCAGCAGTTACCTTACCCGGACAGGGAGCTCCTACGAGCAGTACTTC. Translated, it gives CASSYLTRTGSSYEQYF.

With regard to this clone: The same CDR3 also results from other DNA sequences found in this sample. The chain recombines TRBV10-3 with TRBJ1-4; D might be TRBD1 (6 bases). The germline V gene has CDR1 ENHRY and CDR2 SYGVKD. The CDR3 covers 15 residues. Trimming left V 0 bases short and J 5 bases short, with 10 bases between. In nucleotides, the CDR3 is TGTGCCATCAGTGAGTCCGGCAGGGGCAATGAAAAACTGTTTTTT. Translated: CAISESGRGNEKLFF.

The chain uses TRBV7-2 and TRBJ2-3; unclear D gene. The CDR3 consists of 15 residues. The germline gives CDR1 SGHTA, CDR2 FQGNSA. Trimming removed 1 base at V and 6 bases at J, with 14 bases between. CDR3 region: CASSLGVAMVDTQYF. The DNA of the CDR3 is TGTGCCAGCAGCTTAGGGGTAGCAATGGTGGATACGCAGTATTTT.

The CDR3 spells CASTPSVVTGELFF. For the CDR3, the DNA is TGTGCCAGTACCCCTAGCGTCGTCACCGGGGAGCTGTTTTTT. J is TRBJ2-2 and V is TRBV19, with TRBD2 as a possible D gene (6 bases). V lost 7 bases, J lost 4 bases, and 13 bases lay in between. Germline lookup yields CDR1 LNHDA and CDR2 SQIVND (reference sequence). This CDR3 region has 14 residues.

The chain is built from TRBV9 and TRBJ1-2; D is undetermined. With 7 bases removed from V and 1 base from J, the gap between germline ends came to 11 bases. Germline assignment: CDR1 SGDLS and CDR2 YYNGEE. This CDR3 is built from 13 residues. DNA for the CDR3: TGTGCCAGCTCAACCACCGGTAACTATGGCTACACCTTC. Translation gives CASSTTGNYGYTF.

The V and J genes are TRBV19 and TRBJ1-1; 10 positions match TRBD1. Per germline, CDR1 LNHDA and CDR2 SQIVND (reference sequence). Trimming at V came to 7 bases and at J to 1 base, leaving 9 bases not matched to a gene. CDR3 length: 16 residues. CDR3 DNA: TGTGCCAGTAATTACCGACAGGGGGCGACGAACACTGAAGCTTTCTTT. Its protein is CASNYRQGATNTEAFF.

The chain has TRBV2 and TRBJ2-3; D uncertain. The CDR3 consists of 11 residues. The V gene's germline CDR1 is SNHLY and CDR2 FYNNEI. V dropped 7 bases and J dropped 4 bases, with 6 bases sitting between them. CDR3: CASTRSDTQYF. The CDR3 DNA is TGTGCCAGCACTAGATCAGATACGCAGTATTTT. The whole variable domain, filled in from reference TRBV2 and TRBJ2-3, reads EPEVTQTPSHQVTQMGQEVILRCVPISNHLYFYWYRQILGQKVEFLVSFYNNEISEKSEIFDDQFSVERPDGSNFTLKIRSTKLEDSAMYFCASTRSDTQYFGPGTRLTVL.